The rows below give T cell receptor beta chains drawn from one sample of a study of blood T cells in healthy people across ages. TCRdb re-derived calls from the 5' RACE reads in MiXCR, one entry per CDR3 protein. Of 1.5 million to 2 million distinct CDR3 sequences listed, 28% are singletons. The sequenced sample consisted of blood. The receptors derive from a woman younger than 45 in good health. CDR3s include the opening cysteine and the closing phenylalanine or tryptophan. Each record gives: J gene, D gene, clone size, V gene, CDR3 protein, CDR3 DNA. D genes are given only for firm matches. Some rows mark clone size as missing; the rest say once, few, many or name a class of expanded clone.

j_gene: TRBJ2-7; d_gene: TRBD1; abundance: many; v_gene: TRBV12-3/TRBV12-4; CDR3aa: CASSRQGAGYEQYF; CDR3nt: TGTGCCAGCAGTCGACAGGGGGCTGGGTACGAGCAGTACTTC
j_gene: TRBJ1-2; d_gene: TRBD1; abundance: NA; v_gene: TRBV7-9; CDR3aa: CASSFTGQGPGYTF; CDR3nt: TGTGCCAGCAGCTTCACGGGACAGGGGCCTGGCTACACCTTC
j_gene: TRBJ2-5; d_gene: TRBD2; abundance: few; v_gene: TRBV6-5; CDR3aa: CASSRRGGAVETQYF; CDR3nt: TGTGCCAGCAGTAGGCGCGGGGGAGCGGTAGAGACCCAGTACTTC
j_gene: TRBJ2-7; d_gene: NA; abundance: many; v_gene: TRBV10-3; CDR3aa: CAGSGQGVEQYF; CDR3nt: TGTGCCGGTTCGGGGCAGGGTGTCGAGCAGTACTTC
j_gene: TRBJ1-2; d_gene: TRBD1; abundance: few; v_gene: TRBV9; CDR3aa: CASSRDRHYTF; CDR3nt: TGTGCCAGCAGCCGGGACAGGCACTACACCTTC
j_gene: TRBJ1-3; d_gene: NA; abundance: once; v_gene: TRBV20-1; CDR3aa: CSATTPSGNTIYF; CDR3nt: TGCAGTGCTACCACACCCTCTGGAAACACCATATATTTT
j_gene: TRBJ1-6; d_gene: NA; abundance: few; v_gene: TRBV5-1; CDR3aa: CASSLAQGIGSPLHF; CDR3nt: TGCGCCAGCAGCTTGGCCCAGGGGATCGGGTCACCCCTCCACTTT
j_gene: TRBJ2-7; d_gene: TRBD1; abundance: NA; v_gene: TRBV6-5; CDR3aa: CASSKTGDSYEQYF; CDR3nt: TGTGCCAGCAGTAAGACAGGGGACTCCTACGAGCAGTACTTC
j_gene: TRBJ2-4; d_gene: NA; abundance: few; v_gene: TRBV7-2; CDR3aa: CASSFQGVNIQYF; CDR3nt: TGTGCCAGCAGCTTTCAGGGAGTAAACATTCAGTACTTC
j_gene: TRBJ2-1; d_gene: TRBD2; abundance: many; v_gene: TRBV24-1; CDR3aa: CATRGSGSSYNEQFF; CDR3nt: TGTGCCACCAGGGGTAGCGGGAGTTCCTACAATGAGCAGTTCTTC
j_gene: TRBJ2-7; d_gene: NA; abundance: NA; v_gene: TRBV21-1; CDR3aa: CASSKGDSCYEQYF; CDR3nt: TGTGCCAGCAGCAAGGGGGACAGCTGCTACGAGCAGTACTTC
j_gene: TRBJ2-3; d_gene: NA; abundance: few; v_gene: TRBV5-1; CDR3aa: CASSLNTVTTDTQYF; CDR3nt: TGCGCCAGCAGCTTGAACACGGTTACCACAGATACGCAGTATTTT
j_gene: TRBJ1-4; d_gene: TRBD1; abundance: many; v_gene: TRBV7-2; CDR3aa: CASSRTGSPTNEKLFF; CDR3nt: TGTGCCAGCAGTCGGACAGGGAGTCCAACTAATGAAAAACTGTTTTTT
j_gene: TRBJ2-7; d_gene: NA; abundance: NA; v_gene: TRBV4-1; CDR3aa: CASSQVAEDYEQYF; CDR3nt: TGCGCCAGCAGCCAAGTAGCAGAAGACTACGAGCAGTACTTC
j_gene: TRBJ2-7; d_gene: NA; abundance: few; v_gene: TRBV20-1; CDR3aa: CSAAGGIGRSDNEQYF; CDR3nt: TGCAGTGCTGCAGGTGGTATCGGAAGGTCGGACAATGAGCAGTACTTC
j_gene: TRBJ2-5; d_gene: NA; abundance: few; v_gene: TRBV9; CDR3aa: CASSVAGFSETQYF; CDR3nt: TGTGCCAGCAGCGTAGCAGGGTTTTCGGAGACCCAGTACTTC
j_gene: TRBJ2-7; d_gene: NA; abundance: few; v_gene: TRBV7-2; CDR3aa: CTSSLDRESAYEQYF; CDR3nt: TGTACCAGCAGCTTAGACCGGGAGTCGGCCTACGAGCAGTACTTC
j_gene: TRBJ2-2; d_gene: NA; abundance: many; v_gene: TRBV5-1; CDR3aa: CASSLSDSNTGELFF; CDR3nt: TGCGCCAGCAGCTTGTCAGACAGTAACACCGGGGAGCTGTTTTTT
j_gene: TRBJ2-1; d_gene: NA; abundance: NA; v_gene: TRBV14; CDR3aa: CASSQPQGLGEQFF; CDR3nt: TGTGCCAGCAGCCAACCACAGGGATTGGGTGAGCAGTTCTTC
j_gene: TRBJ1-2; d_gene: TRBD1; abundance: NA; v_gene: TRBV14; CDR3aa: CASSQGGTAEYGYTF; CDR3nt: TGTGCCAGCAGCCAAGGAGGGACAGCGGAATATGGCTACACCTTC
j_gene: TRBJ2-5; d_gene: TRBD2; abundance: few; v_gene: TRBV5-1; CDR3aa: CASALAAGPTKETQYF; CDR3nt: TGCGCCAGTGCTCTCGCAGCGGGACCAACGAAAGAGACCCAGTACTTC
j_gene: TRBJ2-1; d_gene: NA; abundance: many; v_gene: TRBV29-1; CDR3aa: CSVGPGQKVYNEQFF; CDR3nt: TGCAGCGTCGGACCTGGGCAGAAGGTCTACAATGAGCAGTTCTTC
j_gene: TRBJ1-1; d_gene: NA; abundance: few; v_gene: TRBV20-1; CDR3aa: CSASGLANTEAFF; CDR3nt: TGCAGTGCTTCCGGACTGGCGAACACTGAAGCTTTCTTT
j_gene: TRBJ1-3; d_gene: NA; abundance: few; v_gene: TRBV4-3; CDR3aa: CASSQDKSGSGNTIYF; CDR3nt: TGCGCCAGCAGCCAAGATAAGTCCGGCTCTGGAAACACCATATATTTT
j_gene: TRBJ2-1; d_gene: TRBD1; abundance: NA; v_gene: TRBV6-2/TRBV6-3; CDR3aa: CASSGKGTGENEQFF; CDR3nt: TGTGCCAGCAGTGGGAAAGGGACAGGAGAAAATGAGCAGTTCTTC
j_gene: TRBJ2-7; d_gene: NA; abundance: NA; v_gene: TRBV5-5; CDR3aa: CACSPGVVYEQYF; CDR3nt: TGTGCCTGCAGCCCAGGGGTCGTCTACGAGCAGTACTTC
j_gene: TRBJ1-2; d_gene: NA; abundance: NA; v_gene: TRBV11-2; CDR3aa: CASSLDRPGAGGYTF; CDR3nt: TGTGCCAGCAGCTTAGATCGTCCAGGAGCGGGTGGCTACACCTTC
j_gene: TRBJ2-7; d_gene: NA; abundance: few; v_gene: TRBV6-5; CDR3aa: CASSYLGGAEQYF; CDR3nt: TGTGCCAGCAGTTACTTAGGAGGGGCCGAGCAGTACTTC
j_gene: TRBJ1-2; d_gene: NA; abundance: NA; v_gene: TRBV7-9; CDR3aa: CASSLGVRRYGYTF; CDR3nt: TGTGCCAGCAGCTTAGGGGTCAGGCGCTATGGCTACACCTTC
j_gene: TRBJ2-3; d_gene: TRBD1; abundance: NA; v_gene: TRBV9; CDR3aa: CASSPQRHPGTGRPDAQYF; CDR3nt: TGTGCCAGCAGCCCTCAGCGGCACCCCGGGACAGGAAGACCAGATGCGCAGTATTTT
j_gene: TRBJ2-5; d_gene: NA; abundance: NA; v_gene: TRBV20-1; CDR3aa: CSVRGGQQETQYF; CDR3nt: TGCAGTGTTAGGGGAGGTCAGCAAGAGACCCAGTACTTC
j_gene: TRBJ2-3; d_gene: NA; abundance: NA; v_gene: TRBV20-1; CDR3aa: CSAPNPVGVDTQYF; CDR3nt: TGCAGTGCACCTAATCCTGTGGGGGTAGATACGCAGTATTTT
j_gene: TRBJ2-7; d_gene: TRBD1; abundance: few; v_gene: TRBV20-1; CDR3aa: CSARMGQEGTYEQYF; CDR3nt: TGCAGTGCTAGGATGGGACAGGAAGGTACCTACGAGCAGTACTTC
j_gene: TRBJ2-3; d_gene: NA; abundance: many; v_gene: TRBV6-6; CDR3aa: CASSYGSGTQYF; CDR3nt: TGTGCCAGCAGTTATGGGTCGGGCACGCAGTATTTT
j_gene: TRBJ2-5; d_gene: NA; abundance: many; v_gene: TRBV20-1; CDR3aa: CSARDATGEGETQYF; CDR3nt: TGCAGTGCTAGAGACGCAACAGGGGAGGGAGAGACCCAGTACTTC
j_gene: TRBJ2-7; d_gene: NA; abundance: NA; v_gene: TRBV2; CDR3aa: CANSEAPRSGSYEQYF; CDR3nt: TGTGCCAACAGTGAAGCCCCGCGGTCGGGGTCCTACGAGCAGTACTTC
j_gene: TRBJ2-7; d_gene: TRBD1; abundance: NA; v_gene: TRBV7-2; CDR3aa: CASSSRQGGNEQYF; CDR3nt: TGTGCCAGCAGCTCCCGACAGGGGGGGAACGAGCAGTACTTC
j_gene: TRBJ1-5; d_gene: TRBD1; abundance: once; v_gene: TRBV20-1; CDR3aa: CSAPRQGATLNQPQHF; CDR3nt: TGCAGTGCTCCCAGACAGGGGGCGACCCTAAATCAGCCCCAGCATTTT
j_gene: TRBJ2-1; d_gene: NA; abundance: once; v_gene: TRBV4-1; CDR3aa: CASSQPGRDHNEQFF; CDR3nt: TGCGCCAGCAGCCAGCCGGGCAGGGACCACAATGAGCAGTTCTTC
j_gene: TRBJ2-1; d_gene: NA; abundance: many; v_gene: TRBV2; CDR3aa: CASRDDSNNEQFF; CDR3nt: TGTGCCAGCAGAGACGACTCAAACAATGAGCAGTTCTTC
j_gene: TRBJ2-1; d_gene: NA; abundance: few; v_gene: TRBV12-5; CDR3aa: CASGPRATGWDEQFF; CDR3nt: TGTGCTAGTGGTCCCAGGGCTACAGGGTGGGATGAGCAGTTCTTC
j_gene: TRBJ1-1; d_gene: NA; abundance: NA; v_gene: TRBV25-1; CDR3aa: CASSEYTGSRVDTEAFF; CDR3nt: TGTGCCAGCAGTGAATATACAGGGTCAAGAGTCGACACTGAAGCTTTCTTT
j_gene: TRBJ1-5; d_gene: TRBD1; abundance: few; v_gene: TRBV20-1; CDR3aa: CSAATGGGQPQHF; CDR3nt: TGCAGTGCGGCAACAGGGGGCGGACAGCCCCAGCATTTT
j_gene: TRBJ2-1; d_gene: TRBD2; abundance: few; v_gene: TRBV28; CDR3aa: CASKGPGLAGGKSYNEQFF; CDR3nt: TGTGCCAGCAAAGGCCCTGGTCTAGCGGGGGGAAAGTCCTACAATGAGCAGTTCTTC
j_gene: TRBJ1-5; d_gene: TRBD1; abundance: NA; v_gene: TRBV6-5; CDR3aa: CASSYRGDRREEQPQHF; CDR3nt: TGTGCCAGCAGTTACCGGGGGGACAGGCGAGAAGAACAGCCCCAGCATTTT
j_gene: TRBJ2-1; d_gene: TRBD2; abundance: few; v_gene: TRBV7-7; CDR3aa: CASSKTERGVPLYNEQFF; CDR3nt: TGTGCCAGCAGCAAGACTGAGCGGGGGGTCCCGCTCTACAATGAGCAGTTCTTC
j_gene: TRBJ2-1; d_gene: NA; abundance: NA; v_gene: TRBV20-1; CDR3aa: CSATNRFLSSYNGQFF; CDR3nt: TGCAGTGCGACCAACAGGTTCCTAAGCTCCTACAATGGGCAGTTCTTC
j_gene: TRBJ2-1; d_gene: NA; abundance: few; v_gene: TRBV6-2/TRBV6-3; CDR3aa: CASSTGLRAQFF; CDR3nt: TGTGCCAGCAGCACCGGACTCCGGGCGCAGTTCTTC
j_gene: TRBJ2-1; d_gene: TRBD2; abundance: NA; v_gene: TRBV20-1; CDR3aa: CSARDRASGTIGPYNEQFF; CDR3nt: TGCAGTGCTAGAGATCGGGCTAGCGGGACAATCGGCCCCTACAATGAGCAGTTCTTC
j_gene: TRBJ1-1; d_gene: NA; abundance: few; v_gene: TRBV5-1; CDR3aa: CASSPPGLHTEAFF; CDR3nt: TGCGCCAGCTCCCCTCCGGGGTTGCACACTGAAGCTTTCTTT
j_gene: TRBJ1-2; d_gene: NA; abundance: NA; v_gene: TRBV20-1; CDR3aa: CSAAGAPDGYTF; CDR3nt: TGCAGTGCAGCAGGGGCTCCGGATGGCTACACCTTC
j_gene: TRBJ1-4; d_gene: NA; abundance: once; v_gene: TRBV5-5; CDR3aa: CASSSASTEKLFF; CDR3nt: TGTGCCAGCAGCTCGGCCTCCACTGAAAAACTGTTTTTT
j_gene: TRBJ2-7; d_gene: NA; abundance: NA; v_gene: TRBV7-9; CDR3aa: CASSRIGPRSSYEQYF; CDR3nt: TGTGCCAGCAGCCGTATCGGGCCCAGGAGCTCCTACGAGCAGTACTTC
j_gene: TRBJ1-2; d_gene: NA; abundance: few; v_gene: TRBV10-2; CDR3aa: CASRDRENYGYTF; CDR3nt: TGCGCCAGCAGGGACCGGGAGAACTATGGCTACACCTTC
j_gene: TRBJ1-2; d_gene: NA; abundance: few; v_gene: TRBV7-9; CDR3aa: CASTLGSQNGYTF; CDR3nt: TGTGCCAGCACCCTAGGGTCTCAGAATGGCTACACCTTC